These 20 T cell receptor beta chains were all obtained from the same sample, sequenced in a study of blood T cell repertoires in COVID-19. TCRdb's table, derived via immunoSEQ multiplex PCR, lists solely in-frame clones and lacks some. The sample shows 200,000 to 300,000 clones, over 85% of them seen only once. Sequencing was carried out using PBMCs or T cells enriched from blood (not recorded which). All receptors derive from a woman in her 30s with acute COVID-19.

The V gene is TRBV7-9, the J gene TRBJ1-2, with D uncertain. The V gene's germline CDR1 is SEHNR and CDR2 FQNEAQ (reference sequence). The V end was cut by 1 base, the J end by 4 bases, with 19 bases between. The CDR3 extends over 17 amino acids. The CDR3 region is CASSLVWAADISYGYTF. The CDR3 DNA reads TGTGCCAGCAGCTTAGTTTGGGCCGCCGACATTTCCTATGGCTACACCTTC.

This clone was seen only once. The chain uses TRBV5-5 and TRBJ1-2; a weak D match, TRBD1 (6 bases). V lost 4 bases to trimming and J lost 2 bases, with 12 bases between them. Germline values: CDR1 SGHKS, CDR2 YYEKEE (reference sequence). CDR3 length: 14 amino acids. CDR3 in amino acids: CASSLGGTNYGYTF. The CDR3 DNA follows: TGTGCCAGCAGCCTGGGGGGCACCAACTATGGCTACACCTTC.

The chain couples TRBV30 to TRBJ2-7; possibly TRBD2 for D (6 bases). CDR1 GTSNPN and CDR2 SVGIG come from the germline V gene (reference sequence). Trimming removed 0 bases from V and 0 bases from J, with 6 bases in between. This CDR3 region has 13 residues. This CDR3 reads CAWSVGSSYEQYF. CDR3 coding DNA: TGTGCCTGGAGTGTCGGGAGCTCCTACGAGCAGTACTTC.

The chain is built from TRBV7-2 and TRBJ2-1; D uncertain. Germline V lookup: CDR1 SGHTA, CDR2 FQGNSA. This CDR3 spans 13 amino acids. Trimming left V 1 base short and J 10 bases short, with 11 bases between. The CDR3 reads CASSLDQPYEQFF. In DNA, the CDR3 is TGTGCCAGCAGCTTAGACCAACCCTACGAGCAGTTCTTC. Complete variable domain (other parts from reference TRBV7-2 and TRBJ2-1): GAGVSQSPSNKVTEKGKDVELRCDPISGHTALYWYRQSLGQGLEFLIYFQGNSAPDKSGLPSDRFSAERTGGSVSTLTIQRTQQEDSAVYLCASSLDQPYEQFFGPGTRLTVL.

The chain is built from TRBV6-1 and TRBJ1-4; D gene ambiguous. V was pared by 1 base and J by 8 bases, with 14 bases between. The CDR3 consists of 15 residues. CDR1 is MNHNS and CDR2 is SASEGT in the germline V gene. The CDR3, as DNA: TGTGCCAGCAGTGAAGGGTGGTTCCGCGAGGAAAAACTGTTTTTT. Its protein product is CASSEGWFREEKLFF.

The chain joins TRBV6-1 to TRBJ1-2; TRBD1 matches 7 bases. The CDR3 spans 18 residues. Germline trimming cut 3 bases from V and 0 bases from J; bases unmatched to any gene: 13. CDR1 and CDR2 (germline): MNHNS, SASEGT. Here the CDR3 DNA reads TGTGCCAGCAGTGAGTCGTACAGGGGCCACTATACTAACTATGGCTACACCTTC. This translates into CASSESYRGHYTNYGYTF.

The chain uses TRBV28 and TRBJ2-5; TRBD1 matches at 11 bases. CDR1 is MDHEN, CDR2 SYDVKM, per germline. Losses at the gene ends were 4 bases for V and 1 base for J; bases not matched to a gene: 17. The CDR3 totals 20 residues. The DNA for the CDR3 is TGTGCCAGCAGTTCTACCTATGGACAGGGGGCCCGATCCACCCAAGAGACCCAGTACTTC. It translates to CASSSTYGQGARSTQETQYF.

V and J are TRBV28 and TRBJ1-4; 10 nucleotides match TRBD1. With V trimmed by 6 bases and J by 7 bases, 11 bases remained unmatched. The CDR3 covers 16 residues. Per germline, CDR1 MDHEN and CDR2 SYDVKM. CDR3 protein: CASSPSGGTGAEKLFF. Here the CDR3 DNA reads TGTGCCAGCAGCCCATCGGGGGGGACAGGGGCTGAAAAACTGTTTTTT.

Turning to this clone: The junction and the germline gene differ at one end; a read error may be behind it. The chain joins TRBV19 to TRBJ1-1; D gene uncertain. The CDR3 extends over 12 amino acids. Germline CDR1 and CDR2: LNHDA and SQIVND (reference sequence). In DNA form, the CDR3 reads TGTGCCAGTAATATAGGGCTCACTGAAGCTTTCTTT. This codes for CASNIGLTEAFF.

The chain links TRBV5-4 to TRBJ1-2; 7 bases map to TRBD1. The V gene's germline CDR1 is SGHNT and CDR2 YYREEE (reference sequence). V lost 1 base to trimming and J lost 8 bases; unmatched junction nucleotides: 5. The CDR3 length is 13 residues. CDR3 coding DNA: TGTGCCAGCAGCTTGACAGGGGTGGGAGGCTACACCTTC. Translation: CASSLTGVGGYTF.

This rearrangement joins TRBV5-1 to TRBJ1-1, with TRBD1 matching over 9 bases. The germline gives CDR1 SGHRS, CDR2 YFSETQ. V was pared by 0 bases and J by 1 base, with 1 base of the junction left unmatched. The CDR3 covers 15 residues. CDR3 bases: TGCGCCAGCAGCTTGGCGGGACAGGGGAACACTGAAGCTTTCTTT. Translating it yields CASSLAGQGNTEAFF.

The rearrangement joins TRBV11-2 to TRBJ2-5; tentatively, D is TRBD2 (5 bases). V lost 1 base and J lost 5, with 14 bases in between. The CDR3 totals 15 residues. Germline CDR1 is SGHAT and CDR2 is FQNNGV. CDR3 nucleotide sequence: TGTGCCAGCAGCTTAGCGCGAGGGATGGTGGAGACCCAGTACTTC. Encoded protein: CASSLARGMVETQYF. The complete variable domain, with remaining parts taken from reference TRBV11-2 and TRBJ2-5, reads EAGVAQSPRYKIIEKRQSVAFWCNPISGHATLYWYQQILGQGPKLLIQFQNNGVVDDSQLPKDRFSAERLKGVDSTLKIQPAKLEDSAVYLCASSLARGMVETQYFGPGTRLLVL.

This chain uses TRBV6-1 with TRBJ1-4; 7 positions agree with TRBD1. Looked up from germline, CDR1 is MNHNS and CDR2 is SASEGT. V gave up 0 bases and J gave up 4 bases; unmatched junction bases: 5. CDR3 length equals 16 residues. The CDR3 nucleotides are TGTGCCAGCAGTGAAGCTCACAGGGGCCGTAATGAAAAACTGTTTTTT. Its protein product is CASSEAHRGRNEKLFF.

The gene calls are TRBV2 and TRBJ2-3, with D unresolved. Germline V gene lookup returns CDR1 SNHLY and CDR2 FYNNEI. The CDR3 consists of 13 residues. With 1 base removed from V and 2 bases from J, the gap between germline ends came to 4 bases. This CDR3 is CASSEVITDTQYF. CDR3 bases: TGTGCCAGCAGTGAAGTCATCACAGATACGCAGTATTTT.

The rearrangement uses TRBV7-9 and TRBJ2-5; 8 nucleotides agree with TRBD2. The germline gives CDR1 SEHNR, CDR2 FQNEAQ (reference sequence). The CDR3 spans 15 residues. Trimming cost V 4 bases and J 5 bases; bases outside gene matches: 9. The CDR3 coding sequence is TGTGCCAGCAGCTCTAACGGGGGGGTGTTTGAGACCCAGTACTTC. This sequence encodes CASSSNGGVFETQYF.

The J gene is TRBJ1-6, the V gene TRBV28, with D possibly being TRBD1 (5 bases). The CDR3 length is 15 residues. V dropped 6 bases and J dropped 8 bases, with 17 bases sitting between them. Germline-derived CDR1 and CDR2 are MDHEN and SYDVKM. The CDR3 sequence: CASRLFGTSYSPLHF. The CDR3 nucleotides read TGTGCCAGCAGGCTATTTGGGACTTCCTATTCACCCCTCCACTTT.

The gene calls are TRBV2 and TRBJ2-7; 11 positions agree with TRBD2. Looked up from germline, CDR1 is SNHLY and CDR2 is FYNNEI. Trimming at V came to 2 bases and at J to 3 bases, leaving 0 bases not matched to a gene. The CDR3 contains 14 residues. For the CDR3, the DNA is TGTGCCAGCAGTGAAACTAGCGGGGGCTACGAGCAGTACTTC. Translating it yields CASSETSGGYEQYF.

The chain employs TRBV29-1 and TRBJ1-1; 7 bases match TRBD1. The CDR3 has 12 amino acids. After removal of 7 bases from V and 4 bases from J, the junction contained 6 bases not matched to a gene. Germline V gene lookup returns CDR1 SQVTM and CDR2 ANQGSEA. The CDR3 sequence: CSAPDRATEAFF. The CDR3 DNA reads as TGCAGCGCCCCTGACAGGGCCACTGAAGCTTTCTTT.

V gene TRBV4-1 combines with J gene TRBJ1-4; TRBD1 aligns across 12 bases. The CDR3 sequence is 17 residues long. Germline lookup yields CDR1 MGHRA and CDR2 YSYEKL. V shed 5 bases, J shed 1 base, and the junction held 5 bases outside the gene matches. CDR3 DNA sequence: TGCGCCAGCAGCAAGGGACAGGGGGCGCAAACTAATGAAAAACTGTTTTTT. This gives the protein CASSKGQGAQTNEKLFF.

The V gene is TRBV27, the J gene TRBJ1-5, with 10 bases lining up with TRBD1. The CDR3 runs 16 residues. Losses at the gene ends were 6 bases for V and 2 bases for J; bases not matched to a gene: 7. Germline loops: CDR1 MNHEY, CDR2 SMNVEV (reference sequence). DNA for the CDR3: TGTGCCAGCAGCCCCGGGACAGGGGTTGGCAATCAGCCCCAGCATTTT. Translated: CASSPGTGVGNQPQHF.